Sequencing of this T cell receptor (beta chain) was carried out in a study of identical twins. Template switching supplied a universal primer site; unique molecular identifiers were carried on the cDNA. TCRdb redid the calling of the 5' RACE reads with MiXCR, one entry per CDR3 protein. There are around 100,000 distinct CDR3 sequences in the sample; 5.9% occur only once, and approximately 12% lies in the top ten. This clonotype was counted only a few times. Antigen unknown. General observations from the study: High-abundance cord blood beta clonotypes had fewer insertions; memory repertoires showed none. Beta out-of-frame sequences showed weaker excess twin sharing.

V was cut by 5 bases and J by 0 bases, with 17 bases left in between. The CDR3 loop spans 16 amino acids. CDR1 is GTSNPN and CDR2 is SVGIG in the germline V gene (reference sequence). The sample was memory T cells sorted from blood. The chain uses TRBV30 and TRBJ2-1; D not resolved. This TCR was sampled from a woman aged 45-59 years in good health. CDR3 in amino acids: CAWSTSLLSSYNEQFF. The CDR3 region has the DNA TGTGCCTGGTCGACGTCCCTACTGAGCTCCTACAATGAGCAGTTCTTC.